This paragraph covers one TCR beta chain sequence. What it recognizes is unknown. The CDR3 spans 17 residues. Deletions cut 2 bases from V and 1 base from J, with 17 bases between. Germline CDR1 and CDR2: MDHEN and SYDVKM. The data stem from a study of blood T cells in healthy people across ages. Looking at the study overall: About one barcoded beta molecule was captured per two T cells (by template switching). Notes on the study in general: Across samples, TCR beta diversity tracked strongly with naive T cell percentage. The fall in TCR beta diversity per million T cells was roughly linear with age.

Ranging in age from roughly 6 to 90, the donors were healthy Caucasian individuals from Russia. A J-beta primer mix and a sample-barcoded 5' primer were used in a second PCR of roughly 7 to 12 cycles. MiXCR, run by TCRdb on the 5' RACE reads, gives a single entry per CDR3 protein. There are about 1,800,000 distinct CDR3 sequences in the sample; approximately 28% occur only once, and 7.7% lies in the top ten. The material sequenced was blood. The V gene is TRBV28, the J gene TRBJ1-1; D not resolved. The TCR sequence derives from a woman in her 30s in good health. For the CDR3, the DNA is TGTGCCAGCAGTTTAAGCTCTTTCGGGGAAGAGAACACTGAAGCTTTCTTT. This codes for CASSLSSFGEENTEAFF.